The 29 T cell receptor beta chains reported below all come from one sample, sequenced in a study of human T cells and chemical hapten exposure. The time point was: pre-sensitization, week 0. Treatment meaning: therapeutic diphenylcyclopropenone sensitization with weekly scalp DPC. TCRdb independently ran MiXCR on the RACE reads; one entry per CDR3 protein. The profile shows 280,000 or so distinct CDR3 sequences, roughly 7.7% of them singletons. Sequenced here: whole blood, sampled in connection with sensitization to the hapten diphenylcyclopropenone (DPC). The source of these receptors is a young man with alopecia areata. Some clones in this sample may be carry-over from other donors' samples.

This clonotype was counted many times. This CDR3 is CASTRDSLMNTEAFF. CDR3 in DNA: TGTGCCAGCACCCGGGACAGCCTAATGAACACTGAAGCTTTCTTT. V is TRBV6-6 and J is TRBJ1-1; 7 positions match TRBD1. This CDR3 has 15 amino acids. Germline trimming cut 7 bases from V and 0 bases from J; bases unmatched to any gene: 8. Germline CDR1 is MNHNY and CDR2 is SVGAGI (reference sequence).

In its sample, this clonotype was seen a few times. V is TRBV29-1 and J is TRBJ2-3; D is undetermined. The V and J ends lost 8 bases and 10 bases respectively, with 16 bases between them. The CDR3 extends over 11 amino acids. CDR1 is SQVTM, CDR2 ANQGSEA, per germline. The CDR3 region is CSQSQGPSQYF. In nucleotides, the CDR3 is TGCAGCCAGAGCCAAGGTCCATCGCAGTATTTT.

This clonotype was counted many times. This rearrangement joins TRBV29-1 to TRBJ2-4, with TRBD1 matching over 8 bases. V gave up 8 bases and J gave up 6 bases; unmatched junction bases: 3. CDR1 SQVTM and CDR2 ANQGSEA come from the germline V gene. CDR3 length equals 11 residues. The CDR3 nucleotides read TGCAGCATCGGGACAGGAAACATTCAGTACTTC. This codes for CSIGTGNIQYF.

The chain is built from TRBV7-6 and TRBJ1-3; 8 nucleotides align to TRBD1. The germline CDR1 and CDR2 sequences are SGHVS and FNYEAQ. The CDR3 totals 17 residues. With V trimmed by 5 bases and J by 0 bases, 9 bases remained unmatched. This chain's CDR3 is CASSPRTGILSGNTIYF. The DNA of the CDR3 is TGTGCCAGCAGCCCTAGGACAGGGATACTCTCTGGAAACACCATATATTTT. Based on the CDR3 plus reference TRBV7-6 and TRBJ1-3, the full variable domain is GAGVSQSPRYKVTKRGQDVALRCDPISGHVSLYWYRQALGQGPEFLTYFNYEAQQDKSGLPNDRFSAERPEGSISTLTIQRTEQRDSAMYRCASSPRTGILSGNTIYFGEGSWLTVV.

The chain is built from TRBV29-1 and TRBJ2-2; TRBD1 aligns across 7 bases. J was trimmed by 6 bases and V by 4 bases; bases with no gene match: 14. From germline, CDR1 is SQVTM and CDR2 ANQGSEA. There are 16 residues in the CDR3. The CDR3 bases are TGCAGCGTTGGCCAATTTACAGGGGCAGAAGCCGGGGAGCTGTTTTTT. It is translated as CSVGQFTGAEAGELFF.

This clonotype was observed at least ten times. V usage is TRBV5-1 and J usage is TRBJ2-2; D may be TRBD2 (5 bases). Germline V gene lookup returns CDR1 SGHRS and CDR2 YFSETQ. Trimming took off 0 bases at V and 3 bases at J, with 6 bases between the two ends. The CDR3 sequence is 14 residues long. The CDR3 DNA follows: TGCGCCAGCAGCTTGGAGAGGGACACCGGGGAGCTGTTTTTT. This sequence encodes CASSLERDTGELFF. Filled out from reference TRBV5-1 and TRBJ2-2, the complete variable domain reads KAGVTQTPRYLIKTRGQQVTLSCSPISGHRSVSWYQQTPGQGLQFLFEYFSETQRNKGNFPGRFSGRQFSNSRSEMNVSTLELGDSALYLCASSLERDTGELFFGEGSRLTVL.

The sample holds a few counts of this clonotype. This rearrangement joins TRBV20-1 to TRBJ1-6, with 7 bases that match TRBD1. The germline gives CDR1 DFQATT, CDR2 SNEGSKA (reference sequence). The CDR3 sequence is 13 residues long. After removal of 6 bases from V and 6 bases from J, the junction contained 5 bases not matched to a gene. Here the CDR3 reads CSATRQGNSPLHF. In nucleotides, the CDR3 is TGCAGTGCCACTAGACAGGGTAATTCACCCCTCCACTTT.

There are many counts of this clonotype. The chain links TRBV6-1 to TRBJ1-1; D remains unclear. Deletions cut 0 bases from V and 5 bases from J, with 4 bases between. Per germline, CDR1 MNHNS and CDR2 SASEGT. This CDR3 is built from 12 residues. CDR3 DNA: TGTGCCAGCAGTGAAGCTGAGACTGAAGCTTTCTTT. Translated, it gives CASSEAETEAFF.

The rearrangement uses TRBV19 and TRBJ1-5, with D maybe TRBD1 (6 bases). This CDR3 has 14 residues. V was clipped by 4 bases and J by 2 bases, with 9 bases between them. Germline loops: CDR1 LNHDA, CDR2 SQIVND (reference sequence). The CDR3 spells CASSTAGGNQPQHF. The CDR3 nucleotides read TGTGCCAGTAGTACGGCAGGGGGCAATCAGCCCCAGCATTTT.

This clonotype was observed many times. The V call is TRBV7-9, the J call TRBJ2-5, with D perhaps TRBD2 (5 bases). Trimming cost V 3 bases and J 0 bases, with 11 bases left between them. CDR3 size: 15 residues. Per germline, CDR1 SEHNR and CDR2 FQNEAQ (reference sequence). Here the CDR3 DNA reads TGTGCCAGCAGCTTGGCGGACTGGTACCAAGAGACCCAGTACTTC. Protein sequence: CASSLADWYQETQYF.

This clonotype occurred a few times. The CDR3 DNA reads as TGTGCCAGCAGCCCGGGACACCTGGAGGGACAGCCCCAGCATTTT. Amino acid sequence: CASSPGHLEGQPQHF. J is TRBJ1-5 and V is TRBV9; TRBD1 is a possible D gene (6 bases). Germline lookup yields CDR1 SGDLS and CDR2 YYNGEE. CDR3 size: 15 residues. The V end lost 4 bases, the J end lost 7 bases, and 18 bases lay between the germline ends.

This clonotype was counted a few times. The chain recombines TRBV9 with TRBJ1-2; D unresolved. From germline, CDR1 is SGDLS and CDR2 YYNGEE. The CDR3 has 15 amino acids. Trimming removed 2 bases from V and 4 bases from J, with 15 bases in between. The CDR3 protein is CASSVSSSSSYGYTF. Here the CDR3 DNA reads TGTGCCAGCAGCGTTTCCTCTTCCTCTAGCTATGGCTACACCTTC.

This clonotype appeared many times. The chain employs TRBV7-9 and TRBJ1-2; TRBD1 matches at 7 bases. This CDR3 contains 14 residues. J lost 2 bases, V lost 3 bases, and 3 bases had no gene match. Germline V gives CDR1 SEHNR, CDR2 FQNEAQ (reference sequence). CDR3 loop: CASSLTGKNYGYTF. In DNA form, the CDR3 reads TGTGCCAGCAGCTTGACAGGGAAGAACTATGGCTACACCTTC.

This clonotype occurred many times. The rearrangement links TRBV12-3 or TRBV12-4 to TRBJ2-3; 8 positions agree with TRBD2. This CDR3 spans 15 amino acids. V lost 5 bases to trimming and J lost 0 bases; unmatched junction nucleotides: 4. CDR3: CASSPGLVSTDTQYF. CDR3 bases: TGTGCCAGCAGTCCGGGACTAGTCAGCACAGATACGCAGTATTTT.

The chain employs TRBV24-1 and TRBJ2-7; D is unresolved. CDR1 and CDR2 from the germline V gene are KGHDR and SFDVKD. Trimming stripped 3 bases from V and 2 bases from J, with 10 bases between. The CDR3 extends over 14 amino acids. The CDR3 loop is CATSDATETYEQYF. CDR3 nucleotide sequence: TGTGCCACCAGTGATGCGACCGAAACCTACGAGCAGTACTTC.

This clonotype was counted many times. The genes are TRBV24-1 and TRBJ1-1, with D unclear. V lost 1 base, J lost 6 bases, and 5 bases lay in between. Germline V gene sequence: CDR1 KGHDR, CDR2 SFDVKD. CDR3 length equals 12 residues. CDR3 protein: CATSDLRPEAFF. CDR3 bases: TGTGCCACCAGTGATTTACGGCCTGAAGCTTTCTTT.

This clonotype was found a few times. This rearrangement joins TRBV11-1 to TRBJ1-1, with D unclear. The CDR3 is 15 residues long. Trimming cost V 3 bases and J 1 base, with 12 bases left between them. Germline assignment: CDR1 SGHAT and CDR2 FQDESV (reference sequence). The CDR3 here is CASSLHGRTNTEAFF. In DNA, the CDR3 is TGTGCCAGCAGCTTGCATGGCAGGACGAACACTGAAGCTTTCTTT. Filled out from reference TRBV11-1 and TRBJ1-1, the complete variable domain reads EAEVAQSPRYKITEKSQAVAFWCDPISGHATLYWYRQILGQGPELLVQFQDESVVDDSQLPKDRFSAERLKGVDSTLKIQPAELGDSAMYLCASSLHGRTNTEAFFGQGTRLTVV.

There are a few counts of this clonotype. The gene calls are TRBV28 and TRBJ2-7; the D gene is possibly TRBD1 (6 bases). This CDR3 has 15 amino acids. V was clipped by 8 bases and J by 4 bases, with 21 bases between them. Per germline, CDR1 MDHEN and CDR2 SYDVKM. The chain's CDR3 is CASDGNGDTIYEQYF. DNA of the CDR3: TGTGCCAGCGATGGAAATGGGGACACGATATACGAGCAGTACTTC.

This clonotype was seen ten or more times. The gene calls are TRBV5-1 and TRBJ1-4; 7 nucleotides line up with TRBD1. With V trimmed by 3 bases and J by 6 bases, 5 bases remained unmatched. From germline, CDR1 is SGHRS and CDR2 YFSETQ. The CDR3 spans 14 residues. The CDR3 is CASSWGTADEKLFF. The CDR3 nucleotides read TGCGCCAGCAGCTGGGGGACAGCCGATGAAAAACTGTTTTTT.

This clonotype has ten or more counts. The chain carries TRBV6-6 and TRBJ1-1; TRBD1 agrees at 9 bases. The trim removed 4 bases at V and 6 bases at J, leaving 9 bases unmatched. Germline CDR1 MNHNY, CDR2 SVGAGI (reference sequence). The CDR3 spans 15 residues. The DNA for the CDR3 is TGTGCCAGCAGTTTTGGGACAGGGAGAACTCCTGAAGCTTTCTTT. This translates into CASSFGTGRTPEAFF.

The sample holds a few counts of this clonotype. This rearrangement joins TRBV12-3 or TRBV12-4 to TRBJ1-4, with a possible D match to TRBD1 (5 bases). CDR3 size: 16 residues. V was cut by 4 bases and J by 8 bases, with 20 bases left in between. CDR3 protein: CASSSRVLPLEEKLFF. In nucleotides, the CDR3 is TGTGCCAGCAGTTCCAGGGTACTGCCCTTGGAGGAAAAACTGTTTTTT.

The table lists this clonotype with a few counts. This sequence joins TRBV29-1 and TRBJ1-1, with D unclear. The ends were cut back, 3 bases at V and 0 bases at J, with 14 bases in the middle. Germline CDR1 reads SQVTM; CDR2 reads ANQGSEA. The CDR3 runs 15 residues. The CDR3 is CSVETSIDMNTEAFF. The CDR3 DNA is TGCAGCGTTGAGACATCTATTGACATGAACACTGAAGCTTTCTTT. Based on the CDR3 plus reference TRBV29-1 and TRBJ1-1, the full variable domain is SAVISQKPSRDICQRGTSLTIQCQVDSQVTMMFWYRQQPGQSLTLIATANQGSEATYESGFVIDKFPISRPNLTFSTLTVSNMSPEDSSIYLCSVETSIDMNTEAFFGQGTRLTVV.

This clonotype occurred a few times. CDR3 residues: CASSSRTSGYTF. CDR3 nucleotide sequence: TGTGCCAGCAGCTCGAGGACCAGTGGCTACACCTTC. V gene TRBV3-1 combines with J gene TRBJ1-2; D not certain. There are 12 residues in the CDR3. The V and J ends lost 5 bases and 7 bases respectively, with 11 bases between them. Germline CDR1 LGHDT, CDR2 YNNKEL (reference sequence).

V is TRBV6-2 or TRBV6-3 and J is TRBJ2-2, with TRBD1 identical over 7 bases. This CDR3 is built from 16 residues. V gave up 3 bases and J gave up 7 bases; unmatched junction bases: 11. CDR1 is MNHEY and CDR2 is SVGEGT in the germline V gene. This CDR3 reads CASSYHRQGRDGELFF. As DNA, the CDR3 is TGTGCCAGCAGTTATCACCGACAGGGTCGAGACGGGGAGCTGTTTTTT.

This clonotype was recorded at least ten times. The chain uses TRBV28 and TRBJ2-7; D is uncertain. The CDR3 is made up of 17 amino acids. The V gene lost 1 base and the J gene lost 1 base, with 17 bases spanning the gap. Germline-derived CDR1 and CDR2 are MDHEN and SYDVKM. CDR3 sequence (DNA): TGTGCCAGCAGTTTATCAGTAGCCAGTGAGGTTTCCTACGAGCAGTACTTC. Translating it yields CASSLSVASEVSYEQYF.

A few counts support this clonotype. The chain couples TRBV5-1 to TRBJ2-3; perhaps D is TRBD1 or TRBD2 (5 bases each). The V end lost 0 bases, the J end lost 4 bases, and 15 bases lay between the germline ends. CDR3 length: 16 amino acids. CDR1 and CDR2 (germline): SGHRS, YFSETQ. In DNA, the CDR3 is TGCGCCAGCAGCTTGGATCCACCTGTGGGGGCAGATACGCAGTATTTT. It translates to CASSLDPPVGADTQYF.

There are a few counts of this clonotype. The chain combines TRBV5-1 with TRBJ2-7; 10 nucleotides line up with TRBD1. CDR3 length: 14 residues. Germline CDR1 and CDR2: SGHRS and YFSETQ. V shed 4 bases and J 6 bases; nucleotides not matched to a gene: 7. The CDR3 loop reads CASSEGQGQGEQYF. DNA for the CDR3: TGCGCCAGCAGCGAGGGACAGGGGCAGGGCGAGCAGTACTTC.

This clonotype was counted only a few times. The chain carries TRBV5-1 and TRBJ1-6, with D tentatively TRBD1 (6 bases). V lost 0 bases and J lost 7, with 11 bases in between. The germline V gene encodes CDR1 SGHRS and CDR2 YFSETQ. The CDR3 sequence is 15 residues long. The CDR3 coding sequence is TGCGCCAGCAGCTTGGCCGACAGGCAAAATTCACCCCTCCACTTT. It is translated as CASSLADRQNSPLHF.

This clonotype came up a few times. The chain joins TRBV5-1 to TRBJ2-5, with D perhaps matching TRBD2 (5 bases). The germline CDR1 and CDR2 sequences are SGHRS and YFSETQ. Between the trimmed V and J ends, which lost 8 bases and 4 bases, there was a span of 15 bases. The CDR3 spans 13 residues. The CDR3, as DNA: TGCGCCAGTAACCGAGACGCGGGAGAGACCCAGTACTTC. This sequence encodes CASNRDAGETQYF.